This TCR beta chain was captured by sequencing in a study of blood T cell repertoires in COVID-19. The length of the CDR3 is 17 residues. Germline V gene data show CDR1 as WNHNN and CDR2 as SYGVQD (reference sequence). Trimming pared 0 bases from V and 4 bases from J, leaving 15 bases between. Profiling relied on immunoSEQ multiplex PCR, and the TCRdb table lists in-frame clones only, not all of them. The table includes 220,000 or so clones, approximately 83% detected once. Cohorts were assigned according to the clinical history that participants reported. The sequenced sample was PBMCs or T cells enriched from blood (not recorded which). The chain has TRBV10-1 and TRBJ2-2; D ambiguous. The sequence derives from a woman in her thirties or forties with acute COVID-19. This CDR3 is CASSESTLERSTGELFF. CDR3 DNA: TGCGCCAGCAGTGAGTCGACTCTTGAGAGGAGCACCGGGGAGCTGTTTTTT.